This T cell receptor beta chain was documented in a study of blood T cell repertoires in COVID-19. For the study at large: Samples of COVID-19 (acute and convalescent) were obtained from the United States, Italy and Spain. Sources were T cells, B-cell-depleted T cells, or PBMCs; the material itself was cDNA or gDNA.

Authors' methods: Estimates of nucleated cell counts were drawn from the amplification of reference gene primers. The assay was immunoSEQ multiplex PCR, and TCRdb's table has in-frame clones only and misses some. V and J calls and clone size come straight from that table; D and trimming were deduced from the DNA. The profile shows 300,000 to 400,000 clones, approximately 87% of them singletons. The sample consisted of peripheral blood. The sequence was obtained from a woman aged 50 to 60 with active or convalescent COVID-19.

The CDR3 DNA is TGCGCCAGCAGCCCGGGACTAGCGGGGGCCGGGACCCAGTACTTC. Encoded protein: CASSPGLAGAGTQYF. This chain links TRBV4-1 with TRBJ2-5; TRBD2 agrees at 14 bases. Germline lookup yields CDR1 MGHRA and CDR2 YSYEKL. This CDR3 is 15 amino acids long. J gave up 7 bases and V 4 bases, and 5 bases lay outside the gene matches.